This T cell receptor beta chain was identified during a study of OX40 agonist ivuxolimab in advanced cancers. Turning to the study itself: From roughly 20 to 79 years was the age range, with a mean of around 56 years, and approximately 84% were male. General study points: At 0.1 to 3.0 mg/kg, CD4+ and CD8+ blood T cells expanded clonally by week 6.

Autoimmune disease history or systemic immunosuppression led to patients being barred. Trimming shortened V by 4 bases and J by 3 bases, and 13 bases separated the two germline ends. This CDR3 is 14 amino acids long. Germline-derived CDR1 and CDR2 are SGHDT and YYEEEE. The data were produced by immunoSEQ multiplex PCR, yet TCRdb's version contains in-frame clones alone and is incomplete. The sample records around 20,000 clones, about 83% being singletons. About this clone: Its cognate antigen is unknown.

The rearrangement links TRBV5-6 to TRBJ1-2, with D unclear. The specimen comprised CD4+ or CD8+ T cells sorted from blood, sampled in a trial of the OX40 agonist ivuxolimab. This receptor was identified in an adult with an advanced solid tumor such as melanoma, head and neck, liver or kidney cancer. The CDR3: CASSAGGWDYGYTF. The CDR3 nucleotides read TGTGCCAGCAGCGCAGGTGGCTGGGACTATGGCTACACCTTC. Combining the CDR3 with reference TRBV5-6 and TRBJ1-2 gives the whole variable domain DAGVTQSPTHLIKTRGQQVTLRCSPKSGHDTVSWYQQALGQGPQFIFQYYEEEERQRGNFPDRFSGHQFPNYSSELNVNALLLGDSALYLCASSAGGWDYGYTFGSGTRLTVV.